This T cell receptor beta chain stems from a study of beta chain features in type 1 diabetes. On the study more broadly: The study examined about 100 million sorted cells across all samples. The study, taken as a whole, reports: cDNA-based reads could over-represent cells with high TCR expression.

The ends were cut back, 6 bases at V and 7 bases at J, with 13 bases in the middle. The CDR3 is 12 amino acids. The germline gives CDR1 KGHSH, CDR2 LQKENI. cDNA synthesis used the whole RNA isolate, giving expressed TCRB sequences. Naive, central memory and regulatory T cell samples averaged approximately 3.9 million immunoSEQ reads each. Only in-frame clones appear in the TCRdb table, and some are missing; sequencing was by immunoSEQ multiplex PCR. The data show 130,000 or so clones, with around a tenth seen just once and 0.6% to 0.8% held by the top ten. A few counts support this clone. The target antigen is unknown.

The TCR originated in a man aged 18 to 29 in good health. What was sequenced was central memory CD4+ T cells from blood. The chain joins TRBV18 to TRBJ2-7; tentative D call: TRBD1 (6 bases). As DNA, the CDR3 is TGTGCCAGCTCCCCTGTCCAGGGGGAGCAGTACTTC. Its protein is CASSPVQGEQYF.